These T cell receptor beta chains were read from a single sample in a study of regulatory T cells in long-lasting Graves disease. TCRdb fed the multiplex PCR reads into MiXCR, producing one record per CDR3 protein. The sample contains 400,000 to 500,000 distinct CDR3 sequences, less than 25% of which appear only once. Here the sequenced sample was peripheral blood mononuclear cells (PBMCs), taken when the disease was refractory, from a patient treated with antithyroid drugs. These TCRs come from a female donor with Graves disease. CDR3s include the opening cysteine and the closing phenylalanine or tryptophan. A D gene is named only where the DNA matches it firmly. Clone size is not always given. Where it is, it says once, few, many or a class for expanded clones.

v_call: TRBV30; clone_size: .; j_call: TRBJ2-7; d_call: TRBD1; cdr3_nt: TGTGCGTCCGGTGACAGGGGGTTCTACAAGCAGTACTTC; cdr3_aa: CASGDRGFYKQYF
v_call: TRBV5-4; clone_size: few; j_call: TRBJ2-5; d_call: .; cdr3_nt: TGTGCCAGCAGCCCAAGTCTCCCAGAGGACCAAGAGACCCAGTACTTC; cdr3_aa: CASSPSLPEDQETQYF
v_call: TRBV28; clone_size: few; j_call: TRBJ2-2; d_call: .; cdr3_nt: TGTGCCAGCAGTTTGGAGCCCTCTGGCACCGGGGAGCTGTTTTTT; cdr3_aa: CASSLEPSGTGELFF
v_call: TRBV19; clone_size: few; j_call: TRBJ1-2; d_call: .; cdr3_nt: TGTGCCAGTAGTCCCAAACCCTTGGGCTTTGGCTACACCTTC; cdr3_aa: CASSPKPLGFGYTF
v_call: TRBV19; clone_size: .; j_call: TRBJ1-4; d_call: .; cdr3_nt: TGTGCCAGTAGTCTTCCCAGCCAGACAACTAATGAAAAACTGTTTTTT; cdr3_aa: CASSLPSQTTNEKLFF
v_call: TRBV19; clone_size: few; j_call: TRBJ1-5; d_call: TRBD1; cdr3_nt: TGTGCCAGTAGTCCCGAATTTAACAGGGGGAAACAGCCCCAGCATTTT; cdr3_aa: CASSPEFNRGKQPQHF
v_call: TRBV5-1; clone_size: .; j_call: TRBJ2-2; d_call: .; cdr3_nt: TGCGCCAGCAGCCCCCTACCGCAAGGGGCCCCGAAGCCCGGGGAGCTGTTTTTT; cdr3_aa: CASSPLPQGAPKPGELFF
v_call: TRBV6-2/TRBV6-3; clone_size: .; j_call: TRBJ2-5; d_call: TRBD1; cdr3_nt: TGTGCCAGCAGACCCCCGGGACAGGGGCCGAGTGAGACCCAGTACTTC; cdr3_aa: CASRPPGQGPSETQYF
v_call: TRBV6-6; clone_size: many; j_call: TRBJ2-5; d_call: TRBD2; cdr3_nt: TGTGCCAGCAGTTACTCGGGGGGGGGAGGAGAGACCCAGTACTTC; cdr3_aa: CASSYSGGGGETQYF
v_call: TRBV24-1; clone_size: many; j_call: TRBJ2-2; d_call: .; cdr3_nt: TGTGCCACCAGTGACCCGAAGACAGCCGTCGCGAACACCGGGGAGCTGTTTTTT; cdr3_aa: CATSDPKTAVANTGELFF
v_call: TRBV30; clone_size: few; j_call: TRBJ1-3; d_call: .; cdr3_nt: TGTGCCTGGAAAGAGGGGGCTGGAAACACCATATATTTT; cdr3_aa: CAWKEGAGNTIYF
v_call: TRBV6-5; clone_size: many; j_call: TRBJ2-7; d_call: .; cdr3_nt: TGTGCCAGCAGTTCCGCCGGCGGATTATACGAGCAGTACTTC; cdr3_aa: CASSSAGGLYEQYF
v_call: TRBV9; clone_size: .; j_call: TRBJ2-2; d_call: TRBD2; cdr3_nt: TGTGCCAGCAGCGTGTGGAATCGGCTAGCGGGCTCGAACACCGGGGAGCTGTTTTTT; cdr3_aa: CASSVWNRLAGSNTGELFF
v_call: TRBV18; clone_size: many; j_call: TRBJ2-6; d_call: .; cdr3_nt: TGTGCCAGCTCACCATTCGGGGACTCTGGGGCCAACGTCCTGACTTTC; cdr3_aa: CASSPFGDSGANVLTF
v_call: TRBV6-5; clone_size: many; j_call: TRBJ1-6; d_call: .; cdr3_nt: TGTGCCAGCAGTTACAAGCCGCCGGGGGGCTCCTATAATTCACCCCTCCACTTT; cdr3_aa: CASSYKPPGGSYNSPLHF
v_call: TRBV5-1; clone_size: many; j_call: TRBJ2-7; d_call: .; cdr3_nt: TGCGCCAGCAGTTTCTTCAGGGACTCCCACGAGCAGTACTTC; cdr3_aa: CASSFFRDSHEQYF
v_call: TRBV20-1; clone_size: many; j_call: TRBJ2-7; d_call: TRBD1; cdr3_nt: TGCAGTGCTAGAGACGACAGGGTCCTCCCCTACGAGCAGTACTTC; cdr3_aa: CSARDDRVLPYEQYF
v_call: TRBV24-1; clone_size: many; j_call: TRBJ2-7; d_call: TRBD2; cdr3_nt: TGTGCCACCAGTGCAGCGGGAGCTCCCGAGCAGTACTTC; cdr3_aa: CATSAAGAPEQYF
v_call: TRBV5-1; clone_size: few; j_call: TRBJ1-2; d_call: .; cdr3_nt: TGCGCCAGCAGCTTGGAACCCGACAGAAACTATGGCTACACCTTC; cdr3_aa: CASSLEPDRNYGYTF
v_call: TRBV12-3/TRBV12-4; clone_size: many; j_call: TRBJ1-1; d_call: .; cdr3_nt: TGTGCCAGCAGTTCACGACCGCCTGAAGCTTTCTTT; cdr3_aa: CASSSRPPEAFF
v_call: TRBV6-5; clone_size: many; j_call: TRBJ1-6; d_call: TRBD1; cdr3_nt: TGTGCCAGCAGTTACTCGGGACAGGCGATCTATAATTCACCCCTCCACTTT; cdr3_aa: CASSYSGQAIYNSPLHF
v_call: TRBV7-9; clone_size: many; j_call: TRBJ2-7; d_call: .; cdr3_nt: TGTGCCAGCAGCTTAGGTCTCGGGGGCGACGAGCAGTACTTC; cdr3_aa: CASSLGLGGDEQYF
v_call: TRBV28; clone_size: many; j_call: TRBJ1-6; d_call: .; cdr3_nt: TGTGCCAGCACCCCGATGGGGGGAATGGGGAATTCACCCCTCCACTTT; cdr3_aa: CASTPMGGMGNSPLHF
v_call: TRBV20-1; clone_size: few; j_call: TRBJ1-2; d_call: TRBD1; cdr3_nt: TGCAGTGCTAGACCCCGGGACAGGGGGATTAACTATGGCTACACCTTC; cdr3_aa: CSARPRDRGINYGYTF
v_call: TRBV19; clone_size: few; j_call: TRBJ2-7; d_call: .; cdr3_nt: TGTGCCAGTAGTATAGAACTGGCGGAACGGGAGCAGTACTTC; cdr3_aa: CASSIELAEREQYF
v_call: TRBV6-1; clone_size: many; j_call: TRBJ1-1; d_call: .; cdr3_nt: TGTGCCAGCAGCACGGACGCTCTGAACACTGAAGCTTTCTTT; cdr3_aa: CASSTDALNTEAFF
v_call: TRBV2; clone_size: few; j_call: TRBJ2-2; d_call: TRBD2; cdr3_nt: TGTGCCAGCGGTAGCGGGAGCTCCACCGGGGAGCTGTTTTTT; cdr3_aa: CASGSGSSTGELFF
v_call: TRBV20-1; clone_size: many; j_call: TRBJ2-7; d_call: .; cdr3_nt: TGCAGTGCTAGAATGCGCATTTCCCACGAGCAGTACTTC; cdr3_aa: CSARMRISHEQYF
v_call: TRBV19; clone_size: .; j_call: TRBJ2-3; d_call: .; cdr3_nt: TGTGCCAGTAGTACAAGGACAGCGATCGACGGGGTTCGAGGTTTGGCGCAGTATTTT; cdr3_aa: CASSTRTAIDGVRGLAQYF
v_call: TRBV2; clone_size: few; j_call: TRBJ2-3; d_call: TRBD1; cdr3_nt: TGTGCCAGCAGTCGACAGGGGAGTAACACAGATACGCAGTATTTT; cdr3_aa: CASSRQGSNTDTQYF
v_call: TRBV30; clone_size: many; j_call: TRBJ1-1; d_call: .; cdr3_nt: TGTGCCTGGAGTCGAGAGGGGGGAGCTTTCTTT; cdr3_aa: CAWSREGGAFF
v_call: TRBV28; clone_size: many; j_call: TRBJ2-7; d_call: .; cdr3_nt: TGTGCCAGCAGTTTCCCAGGAGTCTCCTACGAGCAGTACTTC; cdr3_aa: CASSFPGVSYEQYF
v_call: TRBV5-6; clone_size: .; j_call: TRBJ1-5; d_call: .; cdr3_nt: TGTGCCAGCAGCTTTTTAGGGCATTTAGATCAGCCCCAGCATTTT; cdr3_aa: CASSFLGHLDQPQHF
v_call: TRBV5-1; clone_size: many; j_call: TRBJ2-7; d_call: .; cdr3_nt: TGCGCCAGCAGCTTGGCAGGTCCGGCAAACGAGCAGTACTTC; cdr3_aa: CASSLAGPANEQYF
v_call: TRBV28; clone_size: many; j_call: TRBJ2-5; d_call: TRBD2; cdr3_nt: TGTGCCAGCAGTAAACATAGCGGGAGCGGTGAGACCCAGTACTTC; cdr3_aa: CASSKHSGSGETQYF
v_call: TRBV27; clone_size: many; j_call: TRBJ2-2; d_call: TRBD2; cdr3_nt: TGTGCCAGCTTCACAACACTGGCGGGAGGTAACGCGAACACCGGGGAGCTGTTTTTT; cdr3_aa: CASFTTLAGGNANTGELFF
v_call: TRBV18; clone_size: many; j_call: TRBJ2-7; d_call: .; cdr3_nt: TGTGCCAGCTCACCCTCGTGGGTCTACGAGCAGTACTTC; cdr3_aa: CASSPSWVYEQYF
v_call: TRBV12-3/TRBV12-4; clone_size: few; j_call: TRBJ1-6; d_call: .; cdr3_nt: TGTGCCAGCAGTCTCGGCACAGGGAGGGATTCACCCCTCCACTTT; cdr3_aa: CASSLGTGRDSPLHF
v_call: TRBV5-1; clone_size: .; j_call: TRBJ1-1; d_call: TRBD1; cdr3_nt: TGCGCCAGCAGCGCTACAGGGGTAGGTACTGAAGCTTTCTTT; cdr3_aa: CASSATGVGTEAFF
v_call: TRBV10-3; clone_size: many; j_call: TRBJ2-5; d_call: TRBD2; cdr3_nt: TGTGCCATCAGTGGACTAGCGGGAGAGACCCAGTACTTC; cdr3_aa: CAISGLAGETQYF
v_call: TRBV7-2; clone_size: many; j_call: TRBJ2-5; d_call: TRBD2; cdr3_nt: TGTGCCAGCAGCTTAGGGGGACTAGCGGGAGGAGGCGGAGAGACCCAGTACTTC; cdr3_aa: CASSLGGLAGGGGETQYF